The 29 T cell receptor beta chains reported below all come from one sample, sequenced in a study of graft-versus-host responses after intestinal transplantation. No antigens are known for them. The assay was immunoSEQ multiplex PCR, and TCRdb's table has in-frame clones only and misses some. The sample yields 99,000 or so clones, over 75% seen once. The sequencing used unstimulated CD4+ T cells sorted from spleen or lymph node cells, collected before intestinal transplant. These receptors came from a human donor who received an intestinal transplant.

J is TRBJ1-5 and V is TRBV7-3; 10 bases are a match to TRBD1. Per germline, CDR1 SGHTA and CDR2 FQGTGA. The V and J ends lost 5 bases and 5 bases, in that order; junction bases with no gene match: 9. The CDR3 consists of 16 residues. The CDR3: CASSPDRGRGYQPQHF. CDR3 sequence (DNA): TGTGCCAGCAGCCCCGACAGGGGGCGTGGGTATCAGCCCCAGCATTTT.

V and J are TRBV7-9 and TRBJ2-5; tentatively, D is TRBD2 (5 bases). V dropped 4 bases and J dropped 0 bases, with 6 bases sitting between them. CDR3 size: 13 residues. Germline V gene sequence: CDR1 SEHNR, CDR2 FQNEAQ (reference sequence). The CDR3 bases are TGTGCCAGCAGCTACGGGAACCAAGAGACCCAGTACTTC. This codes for CASSYGNQETQYF.

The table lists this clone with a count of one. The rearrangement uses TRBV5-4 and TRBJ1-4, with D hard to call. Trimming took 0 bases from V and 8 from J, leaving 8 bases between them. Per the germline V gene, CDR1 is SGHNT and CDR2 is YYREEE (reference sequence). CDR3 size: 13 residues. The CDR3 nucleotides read TGTGCCAGCAGCTTGGGCTCACGGGAAAAACTGTTTTTT. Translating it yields CASSLGSREKLFF.

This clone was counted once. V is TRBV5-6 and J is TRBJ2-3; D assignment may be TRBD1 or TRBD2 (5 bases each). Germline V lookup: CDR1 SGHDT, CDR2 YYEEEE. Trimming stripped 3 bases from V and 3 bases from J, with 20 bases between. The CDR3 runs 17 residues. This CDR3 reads CASSSYIQRGVTDTQYF. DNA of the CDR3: TGTGCCAGCAGCTCCTACATTCAAAGAGGGGTAACAGATACGCAGTATTTT.

CDR3 nucleotide sequence: TGTGCCAGCAGTGAAGTTGTCACTATAAACTATGGCTACACCTTC. This codes for CASSEVVTINYGYTF. V usage is TRBV6-1 and J usage is TRBJ1-2; D not certain. V was clipped by 1 base and J by 2 bases, with 11 bases between them. The CDR3 has 15 residues. Germline V gene sequence: CDR1 MNHNS, CDR2 SASEGT.

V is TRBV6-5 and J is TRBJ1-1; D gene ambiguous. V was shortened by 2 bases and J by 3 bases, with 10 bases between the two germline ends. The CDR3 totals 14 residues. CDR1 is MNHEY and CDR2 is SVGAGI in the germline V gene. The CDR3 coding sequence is TGTGCCAGCAGTTACAGGGAGTTGGACACTGAAGCTTTCTTT. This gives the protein CASSYRELDTEAFF.

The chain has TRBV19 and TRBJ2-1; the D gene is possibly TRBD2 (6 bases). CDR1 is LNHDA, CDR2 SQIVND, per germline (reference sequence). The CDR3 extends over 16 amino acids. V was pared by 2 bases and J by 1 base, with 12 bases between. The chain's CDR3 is CASSIRRAESYNEQFF. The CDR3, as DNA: TGTGCCAGTAGTATACGGAGGGCGGAATCCTACAATGAGCAGTTCTTC. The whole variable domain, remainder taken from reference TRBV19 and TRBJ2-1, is DGGITQSPKYLFRKEGQNVTLSCEQNLNHDAMYWYRQDPGQGLRLIYYSQIVNDFQKGDIAEGYSVSREKKESFPLTVTSAQKNPTAFYLCASSIRRAESYNEQFFGPGTRLTVL.

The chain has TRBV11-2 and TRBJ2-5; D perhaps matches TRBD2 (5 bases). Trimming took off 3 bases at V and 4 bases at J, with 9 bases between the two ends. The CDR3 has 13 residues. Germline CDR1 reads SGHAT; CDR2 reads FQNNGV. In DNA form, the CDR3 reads TGTGCCAGCAGCTTGTGGGAGAGAGAGACCCAGTACTTC. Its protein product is CASSLWERETQYF. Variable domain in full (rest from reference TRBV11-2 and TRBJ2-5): EAGVAQSPRYKIIEKRQSVAFWCNPISGHATLYWYQQILGQGPKLLIQFQNNGVVDDSQLPKDRFSAERLKGVDSTLKIQPAKLEDSAVYLCASSLWERETQYFGPGTRLLVL.

The CDR3 spells CASSLIAGDPAAIQYF. The CDR3 DNA reads TGTGCCAGCAGCCTCATCGCCGGGGACCCGGCGGCCATTCAGTACTTC. The chain carries TRBV7-3 and TRBJ2-4; the D gene could be TRBD1 or TRBD2 (5 bases each). CDR3 length: 16 amino acids. V was shortened by 5 bases and J by 9 bases, with 23 bases between the two germline ends. Germline CDR1 is SGHTA and CDR2 is FQGTGA.

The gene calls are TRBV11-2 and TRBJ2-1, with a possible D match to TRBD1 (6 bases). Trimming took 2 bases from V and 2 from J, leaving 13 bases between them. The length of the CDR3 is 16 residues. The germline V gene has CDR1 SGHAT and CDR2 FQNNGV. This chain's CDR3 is CASSLSSGVPYNEQFF. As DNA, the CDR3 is TGTGCCAGCAGCTTAAGTTCAGGGGTTCCCTACAATGAGCAGTTCTTC.

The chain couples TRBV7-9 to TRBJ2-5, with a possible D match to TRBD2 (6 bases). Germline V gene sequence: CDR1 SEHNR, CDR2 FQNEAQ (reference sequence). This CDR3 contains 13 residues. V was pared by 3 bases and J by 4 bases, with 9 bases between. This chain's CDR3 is CASSLSGRETQYF. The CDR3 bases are TGTGCCAGCAGCTTGTCCGGGAGAGAGACCCAGTACTTC.

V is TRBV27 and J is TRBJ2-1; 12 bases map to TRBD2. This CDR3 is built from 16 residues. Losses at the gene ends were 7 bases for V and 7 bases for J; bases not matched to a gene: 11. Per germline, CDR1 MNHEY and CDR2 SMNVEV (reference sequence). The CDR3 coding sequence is TGTGCCAGCACCCGGACTAGCGGGACGACTGGGAATGAGCAGTTCTTC. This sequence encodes CASTRTSGTTGNEQFF.

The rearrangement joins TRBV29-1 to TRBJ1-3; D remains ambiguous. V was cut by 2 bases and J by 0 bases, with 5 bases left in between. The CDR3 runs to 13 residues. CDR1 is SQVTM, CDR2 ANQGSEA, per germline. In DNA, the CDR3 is TGCAGCGTTGAATCCAGCTCTGGAAACACCATATATTTT. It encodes CSVESSSGNTIYF. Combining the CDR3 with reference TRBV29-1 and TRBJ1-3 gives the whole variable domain SAVISQKPSRDICQRGTSLTIQCQVDSQVTMMFWYRQQPGQSLTLIATANQGSEATYESGFVIDKFPISRPNLTFSTLTVSNMSPEDSSIYLCSVESSSGNTIYFGEGSWLTVV.

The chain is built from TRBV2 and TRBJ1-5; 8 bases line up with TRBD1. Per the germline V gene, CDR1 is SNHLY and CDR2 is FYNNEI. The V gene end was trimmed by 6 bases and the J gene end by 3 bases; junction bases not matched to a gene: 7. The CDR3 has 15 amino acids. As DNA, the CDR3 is TGTGCCAGCAGCGGACAGGGTCTCCTCAATCAGCCCCAGCATTTT. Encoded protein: CASSGQGLLNQPQHF.

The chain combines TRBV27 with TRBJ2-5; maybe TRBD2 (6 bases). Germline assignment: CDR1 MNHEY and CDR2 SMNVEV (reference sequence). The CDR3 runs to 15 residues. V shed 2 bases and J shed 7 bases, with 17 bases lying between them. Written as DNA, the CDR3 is TGTGCCAGCAGTTTAAGGGAACAGGACTATGGGACCCAGTACTTC. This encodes CASSLREQDYGTQYF.

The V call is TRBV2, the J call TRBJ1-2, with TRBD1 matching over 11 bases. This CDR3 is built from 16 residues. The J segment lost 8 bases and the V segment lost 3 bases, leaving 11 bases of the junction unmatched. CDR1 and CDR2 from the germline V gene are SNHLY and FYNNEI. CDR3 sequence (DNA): TGTGCCAGCAGTGAGGCTGTGGACAGGGGGCGCGGGGGCTACACCTTC. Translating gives CASSEAVDRGRGGYTF.

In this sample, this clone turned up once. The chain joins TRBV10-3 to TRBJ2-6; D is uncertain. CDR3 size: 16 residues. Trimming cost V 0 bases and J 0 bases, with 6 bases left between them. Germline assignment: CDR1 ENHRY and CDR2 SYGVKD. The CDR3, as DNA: TGTGCCATCAGTGAGTCCGGCATCTCTGGGGCCAACGTCCTGACTTTC. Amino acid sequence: CAISESGISGANVLTF.

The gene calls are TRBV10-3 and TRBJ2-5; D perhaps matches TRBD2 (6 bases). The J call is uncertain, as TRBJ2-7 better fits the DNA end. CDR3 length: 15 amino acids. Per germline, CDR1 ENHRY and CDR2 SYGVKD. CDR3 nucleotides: TGTGCCATCAGTGAGCGGGGGACGGCCCCCTACGAGCAGTACTTC. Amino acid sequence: CAISERGTAPYEQYF.

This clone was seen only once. CDR3 in DNA: TGTGCCAGCAGCCAAGATGGGACAGGGGGCGGCTACAATGAGCAGTTCTTC. It yields the protein CASSQDGTGGGYNEQFF. This rearrangement joins TRBV4-2 to TRBJ2-1; 12 nucleotides line up with TRBD1. CDR1 LGHNA and CDR2 YNFKEQ come from the germline V gene. The CDR3 spans 17 residues. Trimming cost V 0 bases and J 3 bases; bases outside gene matches: 3.

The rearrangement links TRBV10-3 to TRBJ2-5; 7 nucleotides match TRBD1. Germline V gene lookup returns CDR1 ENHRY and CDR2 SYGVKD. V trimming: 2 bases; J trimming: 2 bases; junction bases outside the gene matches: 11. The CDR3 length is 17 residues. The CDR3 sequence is CAISESKTGRLQETQYF. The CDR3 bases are TGTGCCATCAGTGAGAGCAAGACAGGGCGCCTGCAAGAGACCCAGTACTTC.

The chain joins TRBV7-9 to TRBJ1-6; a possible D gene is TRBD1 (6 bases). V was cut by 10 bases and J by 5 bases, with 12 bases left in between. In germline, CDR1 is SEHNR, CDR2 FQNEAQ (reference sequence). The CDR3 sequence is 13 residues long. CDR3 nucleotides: TGTGCCATCGGAGGACAGAATAATTCACCCCTCCACTTT. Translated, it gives CAIGGQNNSPLHF. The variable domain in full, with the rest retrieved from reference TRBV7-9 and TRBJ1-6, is DTGVSQNPRHKITKRGQNVTFRCDPISEHNRLYWYRQTLGQGPEFLTYFQNEAQLEKSRLLSDRFSAERPKGSFSTLEIQRTEQGDSAMYLCAIGGQNNSPLHFGNGTRLTVT.

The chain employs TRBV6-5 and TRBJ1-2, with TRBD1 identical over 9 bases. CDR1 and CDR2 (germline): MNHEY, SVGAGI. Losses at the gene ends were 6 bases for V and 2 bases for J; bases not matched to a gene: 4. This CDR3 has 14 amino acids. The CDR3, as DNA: TGTGCCAGCAGATTCGGGACAGGGAACTATGGCTACACCTTC. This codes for CASRFGTGNYGYTF.

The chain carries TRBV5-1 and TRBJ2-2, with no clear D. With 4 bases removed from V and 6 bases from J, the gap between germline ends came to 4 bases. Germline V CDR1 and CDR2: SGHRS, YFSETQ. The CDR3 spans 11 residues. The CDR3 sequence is CASSAPGELFF. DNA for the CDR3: TGCGCCAGCAGCGCCCCCGGGGAGCTGTTTTTT.

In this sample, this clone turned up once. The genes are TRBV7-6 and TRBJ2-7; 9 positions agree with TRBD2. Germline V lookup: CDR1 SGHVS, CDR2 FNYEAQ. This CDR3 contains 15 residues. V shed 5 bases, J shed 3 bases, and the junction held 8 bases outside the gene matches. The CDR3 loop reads CASSGPGTSSYEQYF. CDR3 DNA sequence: TGTGCCAGCAGCGGACCCGGGACTAGCAGCTACGAGCAGTACTTC.

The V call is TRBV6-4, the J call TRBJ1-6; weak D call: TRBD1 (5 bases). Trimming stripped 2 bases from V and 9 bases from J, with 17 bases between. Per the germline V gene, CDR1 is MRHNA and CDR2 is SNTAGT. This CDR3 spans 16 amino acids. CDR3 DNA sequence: TGTGCCAGCAGTGACCGGGCGCGGACGGACATTTCACCCCTCCACTTT. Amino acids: CASSDRARTDISPLHF.

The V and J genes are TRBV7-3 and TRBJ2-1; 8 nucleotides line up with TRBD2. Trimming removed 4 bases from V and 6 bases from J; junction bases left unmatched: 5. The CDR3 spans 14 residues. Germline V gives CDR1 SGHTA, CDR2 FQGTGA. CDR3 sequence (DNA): TGTGCCAGCAGCTCGGGACTAGGATTCAATGAGCAGTTCTTC. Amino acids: CASSSGLGFNEQFF.

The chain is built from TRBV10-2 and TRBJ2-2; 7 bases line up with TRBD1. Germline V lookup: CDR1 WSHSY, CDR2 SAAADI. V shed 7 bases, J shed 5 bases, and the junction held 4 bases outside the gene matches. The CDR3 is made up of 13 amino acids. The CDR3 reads CASTQGSTGELFF. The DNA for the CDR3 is TGCGCCAGCACACAGGGGAGTACCGGGGAGCTGTTTTTT.

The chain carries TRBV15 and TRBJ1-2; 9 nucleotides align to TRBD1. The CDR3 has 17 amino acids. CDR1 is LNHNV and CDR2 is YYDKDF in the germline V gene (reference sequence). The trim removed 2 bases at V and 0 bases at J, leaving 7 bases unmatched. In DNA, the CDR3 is TGTGCCACCAGCAGAAACACAGGGGGCGGAGCTAACTATGGCTACACCTTC. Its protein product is CATSRNTGGGANYGYTF. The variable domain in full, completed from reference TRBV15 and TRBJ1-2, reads DAMVIQNPRYQVTQFGKPVTLSCSQTLNHNVMYWYQQKSSQAPKLLFHYYDKDFNNEADTPDNFQSRRPNTSFCFLDIRSPGLGDTAMYLCATSRNTGGGANYGYTFGSGTRLTVV.

The CDR3 protein is CAWRQGNVNEKLFF. Written as DNA, the CDR3 is TGTGCCTGGAGACAGGGGAATGTTAATGAAAAACTGTTTTTT. The genes are TRBV30 and TRBJ1-4; TRBD1 aligns across 7 bases. The CDR3 sequence is 14 residues long. Germline V CDR1 and CDR2: GTSNPN, SVGIG (reference sequence). V shed 3 bases, J shed 4 bases, and the junction held 5 bases outside the gene matches.